The 32 T cell receptor beta chains presented below share a single source sample, sequenced in a study of T cells expressing NK-cell markers (dated by TCRdb to about 2020). Library creation used 5' RACE. The sequencer was an Illumina HiSeq 2000. With the reads reprocessed by TCRdb, a single entry stands for each CDR3 protein sequence and no DNA is reported. This sample's clone table shows roughly 390,000 distinct CDR3 sequences. The biggest ten clones account for around a tenth of the sample. Sequencing used blood T cells: a sorted CD56 or NKG2C T cell subset, CD4+ or CD8+ T cells, or bulk PBMC T cells (not recorded which). Receptors originate from a woman aged 45-59 years in good health. Donor details come from another sample of the same person, matched by shared clones.

J is TRBJ2-3 and V is TRBV3-1; TCRdb designates TRBD2, a call that cannot be tested without DNA. Germline values: CDR1 LGHDT, CDR2 YNNKEL (reference sequence). The length of the CDR3 is 16 residues. CDR3 sequence reads: CASSPLAGLLQDTQYF.

The gene calls are TRBV5-1 and TRBJ2-2; absent DNA, TCRdb's TRBD1 call cannot be checked. The germline gives CDR1 SGHRS, CDR2 YFSETQ. The CDR3 spans 16 residues. The CDR3 region is CASSLAGGQYTGELFF.

The rearrangement joins TRBV28 to TRBJ2-5; TCRdb indicates TRBD1, and absent DNA this call remains unverified. This CDR3 region has 14 residues. Germline values: CDR1 MDHEN, CDR2 SYDVKM. CDR3: CASRDRGHQETQYF.

The chain combines TRBV20-1 with TRBJ2-2. Germline CDR1 reads DFQATT; CDR2 reads SNEGSKA (reference sequence). The CDR3 is made up of 13 amino acids. The CDR3 loop reads CSARPRGTGELFF.

This chain links TRBV4-1 with TRBJ2-1; TCRdb picks TRBD2, but there is no DNA to check that call. The CDR3 sequence is 16 residues long. Germline CDR1 reads MGHRA; CDR2 reads YSYEKL. The CDR3 spells CASSRGGLLQYNEQFF.

V usage is TRBV2 and J usage is TRBJ1-6; TCRdb's D call of TRBD1 is untestable without DNA. This CDR3 has 15 amino acids. Germline assignment: CDR1 SNHLY and CDR2 FYNNEI. The CDR3: CASRGQGARNSPLHF.

The chain recombines TRBV5-1 with TRBJ2-2; TCRdb's D gene call, TRBD2, goes unchecked for lack of DNA. CDR3 length: 17 residues. Germline V gene lookup returns CDR1 SGHRS and CDR2 YFSETQ. The CDR3 protein is CASSLLAGTANTGELFF.

This chain connects TRBV20-1 to TRBJ2-3; TCRdb's D call of TRBD2 is untestable without DNA. Germline V gene lookup returns CDR1 DFQATT and CDR2 SNEGSKA (reference sequence). CDR3 length: 15 amino acids. The CDR3 spells CSARGLAGEMGSQYF.

This chain uses TRBV5-1 with TRBJ2-2. The CDR3 is 16 amino acids. The germline CDR1 and CDR2 sequences are SGHRS and YFSETQ. CDR3 amino acids: CASSLSIGKNTGELFF.

This sequence joins TRBV5-1 and TRBJ2-7. This CDR3 region has 13 residues. CDR1 SGHRS and CDR2 YFSETQ come from the germline V gene. CDR3 protein: CASSLGPIGQQYF. Using reference TRBV5-1 and TRBJ2-7 for the parts outside the CDR3, the full variable domain is KAGVTQTPRYLIKTRGQQVTLSCSPISGHRSVSWYQQTPGQGLQFLFEYFSETQRNKGNFPGRFSGRQFSNSRSEMNVSTLELGDSALYLCASSLGPIGQQYFGPGTRLTVT.

The gene calls are TRBV20-1 and TRBJ2-1; as DNA is missing, the TRBD2 call by TCRdb cannot be tested. The CDR3 is 15 amino acids. Germline lookup yields CDR1 DFQATT and CDR2 SNEGSKA (reference sequence). The CDR3 loop is CSASGRAKKYNEQFF.

The chain is built from TRBV5-1 and TRBJ2-3; TCRdb's D call, TRBD2, is unchecked because there is no DNA. The CDR3 extends over 16 amino acids. Germline CDR1 is SGHRS and CDR2 is YFSETQ. CDR3 protein: CASSRISGPVADTQYF.

The J gene is TRBJ1-6, the V gene TRBV25-1; TCRdb's assignment of TRBD1 cannot be checked, as there is no DNA. This CDR3 region has 15 residues. From germline, CDR1 is MGHDK and CDR2 SYGVNS. The CDR3 sequence: CASSDPTGGGSPLHF. Supplemented by reference TRBV25-1 and TRBJ1-6, the full variable domain reads EADIYQTPRYLVIGTGKKITLECSQTMGHDKMYWYQQDPGMELHLIHYSYGVNSTEKGDLSSESTVSRIRTEHFPLTLESARPSHTSQYLCASSDPTGGGSPLHFGNGTRLTVT.

The rearrangement links TRBV24-1 to TRBJ2-5; with no DNA, the TCRdb D assignment of TRBD1 cannot be verified. The CDR3 runs 17 residues. The germline CDR1 and CDR2 sequences are KGHDR and SFDVKD. The CDR3 is CATSDPGKGWGQETQYF.

The chain joins TRBV29-1 to TRBJ2-2. Germline CDR1 is SQVTM and CDR2 is ANQGSEA. The CDR3 extends over 11 amino acids. The CDR3 loop is CSVFGTGELFF.

The rearrangement links TRBV20-1 to TRBJ1-1. CDR3 size: 11 residues. Germline V gives CDR1 DFQATT, CDR2 SNEGSKA (reference sequence). The CDR3 region is CSAPSSQEAFF.

V gene TRBV7-9 combines with J gene TRBJ1-1; TCRdb designates TRBD1, a call that cannot be tested without DNA. Germline CDR1 reads SEHNR; CDR2 reads FQNEAQ (reference sequence). The CDR3 has 14 amino acids. CDR3 protein: CASSFGRGVTEAFF.

J is TRBJ1-1 and V is TRBV15. The CDR3 runs 14 residues. Germline CDR1 reads LNHNV; CDR2 reads YYDKDF (reference sequence). CDR3 sequence: CATSREVGRAEAFF.

J is TRBJ2-1 and V is TRBV5-5; TCRdb indicates TRBD2, and absent DNA this call remains unverified. The germline gives CDR1 SGHKS, CDR2 YYEKEE (reference sequence). The CDR3 is 17 residues long. CDR3: CASSLKPALAGDNEQFF.

The chain employs TRBV29-1 and TRBJ2-4. Germline V gene lookup returns CDR1 SQVTM and CDR2 ANQGSEA. This CDR3 comprises 14 residues. The CDR3 is CSVIVSLAKNIQYF.

The rearrangement joins TRBV6-5 to TRBJ1-2; TCRdb gives TRBD1 as the D gene, but with no DNA this cannot be confirmed. CDR1 and CDR2 (germline): MNHEY, SVGAGI. The CDR3 has 15 residues. CDR3 sequence reads: CASSQRTGVLYGYTF.

The genes are TRBV19 and TRBJ2-7; there is no DNA to check the TCRdb D call of TRBD1. Germline CDR1 and CDR2: LNHDA and SQIVND (reference sequence). This CDR3 has 16 amino acids. The CDR3 protein is CASSDRWDREKYEQYF.

This chain links TRBV5-1 with TRBJ1-2; the D call of TRBD1 rests on TCRdb alone, since no DNA is present to check it. This CDR3 contains 16 residues. In germline, CDR1 is SGHRS, CDR2 YFSETQ. The CDR3 reads CASSPLMTGMEYGYTF. The full variable domain, with the rest looked up from reference TRBV5-1 and TRBJ1-2, is KAGVTQTPRYLIKTRGQQVTLSCSPISGHRSVSWYQQTPGQGLQFLFEYFSETQRNKGNFPGRFSGRQFSNSRSEMNVSTLELGDSALYLCASSPLMTGMEYGYTFGSGTRLTVV.

V is TRBV2 and J is TRBJ2-7; as DNA is missing, the TRBD1 call by TCRdb cannot be tested. The CDR3 has 12 amino acids. CDR1 is SNHLY and CDR2 is FYNNEI in the germline V gene. The chain's CDR3 is CASSRDGYEQYF.

This chain connects TRBV7-9 to TRBJ2-1. Per the germline V gene, CDR1 is SEHNR and CDR2 is FQNEAQ (reference sequence). This CDR3 region has 14 residues. CDR3: CASSLAFDTPEQFF. The entire variable domain, with the rest obtained from reference TRBV7-9 and TRBJ2-1, is as follows: DTGVSQNPRHKITKRGQNVTFRCDPISEHNRLYWYRQTLGQGPEFLTYFQNEAQLEKSRLLSDRFSAERPKGSFSTLEIQRTEQGDSAMYLCASSLAFDTPEQFFGPGTRLTVL.

The chain couples TRBV29-1 to TRBJ1-4; the D call of TRBD1 rests on TCRdb alone, since no DNA is present to check it. The CDR3 extends over 13 amino acids. In germline, CDR1 is SQVTM, CDR2 ANQGSEA. CDR3 sequence: CSGAGGVNEKLFF. The whole variable domain, remainder taken from reference TRBV29-1 and TRBJ1-4, is SAVISQKPSRDICQRGTSLTIQCQVDSQVTMMFWYRQQPGQSLTLIATANQGSEATYESGFVIDKFPISRPNLTFSTLTVSNMSPEDSSIYLCSGAGGVNEKLFFGSGTQLSVL.

The chain combines TRBV6-6 with TRBJ2-3; TCRdb proposes TRBD2, but this gene call is untestable without DNA. Per the germline V gene, CDR1 is MNHNY and CDR2 is SVGAGI (reference sequence). CDR3 length: 16 residues. The CDR3 loop is CASSYRATPSTDTQYF.

V and J are TRBV19 and TRBJ1-5. The germline V gene has CDR1 LNHDA and CDR2 SQIVND (reference sequence). The CDR3 sequence is 16 residues long. The CDR3 is CASSTNLGGGNQPQHF.

The rearrangement uses TRBV5-1 and TRBJ2-1. This CDR3 has 14 amino acids. Germline V CDR1 and CDR2: SGHRS, YFSETQ. This CDR3 reads CASSGRGPYNEQFF.

V is TRBV11-1 and J is TRBJ1-1; the TCRdb call, TRBD1, lacks DNA for checking. CDR1 is SGHAT, CDR2 FQDESV, per germline (reference sequence). This CDR3 region has 17 residues. CDR3 sequence: CASSLQRQGAFGTEAFF.

The chain uses TRBV4-1 and TRBJ1-4; checking the TCRdb D call of TRBD1 is not possible without DNA. The V gene's germline CDR1 is MGHRA and CDR2 YSYEKL. The CDR3 is 13 amino acids. CDR3 residues: CASSRGANEKLFF.

The chain combines TRBV20-1 with TRBJ2-7; TCRdb picks TRBD2, but there is no DNA to check that call. The CDR3 consists of 11 residues. Germline V CDR1 and CDR2: DFQATT, SNEGSKA (reference sequence). The CDR3 here is CSASSGNEQYF.